The present T cell receptor (beta chain) was sequenced within a study of blood T cell repertoires in COVID-19 (dated by TCRdb to 2020 to 2021). In the study overall: Collaborator samples came from the United States, Italy and Spain and covered acute and convalescent phases of COVID-19. Where HLA class I and class II types were available, the types were taken from metadata supplied by the sample provider, not from assay-based typing. Samples came from the ongoing ImmuneRACE study (first 160 participants) plus 1,254 subjects from 6 global collaborators. Subjects who had been exposed to COVID-19, were actively infected with it, or had recovered from it provided the deeply sampled blood TCRbeta repertoires that made up the dataset. The material from the prospective study consisted of cDNA or gDNA derived from T cells, B-cell-depleted T cells, or PBMCs. The repertoires were released in a freely available public database intended as a resource for research on the immune response to SARS-CoV-2. A de-identified subject ID, COVID-19 status, age in years and sex were almost always included in the sample metadata.

The immunoSEQ Assay, a bias-controlled multiplex PCR, was used to amplify TCRbeta CDR3 regions from genomic DNA. Per the source publication's procedure: The number of nucleated cells in each sample was estimated by amplification of reference gene primers within the assay. To quantify the absolute abundance of each unique TCRbeta CDR3 rearrangement, sequence reads were collapsed and filtered. For each sample, productive Simpson clonality was calculated as the square root of Simpson's diversity index over productive rearrangements. The table comes from immuneACCESS by way of TCRdb, which keeps in-frame sequences with V and J called. Part of the clones is missing from these tables; in studies checked, under half for an unresolved V gene and the rest for unknown reasons. V, J and clone size derive from that table, while D and trimming were established from the DNA sequence. The sample includes approximately 90,000 clones, with roughly 88% observed a single time. The ten largest make up around 25% of the sample.

A word on this clone: Its antigen is still unknown. No base-level quality is on record; no much larger clone is a single base apart.

V is pared back by 1 base and J by 2 bases, with 12 bases lying between the germline termini. Measured from the cysteine to the phenylalanine, the CDR3 is 15 residues long. Only the CDR3 portion is preserved as DNA: 45 bases, with reading frame beginning at the first base. The germline V gene yields SGHAT for CDR1 and FQNNGV for CDR2. Collaborating institutions collected whole blood in K2EDTA tubes following their own protocols. For TCRbeta analysis, collaborators shipped samples in one of three forms: frozen whole blood, isolated PBMCs, or DNA extracted from either of those sample types. Study-wide conclusions, independent of this receptor: How much clinical and demographic metadata was included differed by source and by participant, and the metadata was provided uncurated.

The sequence joins TRBV11-2 to TRBJ2-7; TRBD1 is a weak D gene call, 6 bases matching. The receptor was derived from a man in his fifties or sixties with acute or convalescent COVID-19. Sequencing was performed on peripheral blood. The CDR3 amino acid sequence is: CASSLGTVNTYEQYF. The base sequence is TGTGCCAGCAGCTTAGGGACAGTTAACACCTACGAGCAGTACTTC.